Listed here is a single TCR beta chain. The antigen is undetermined. The CDR3 consists of 12 residues. Germline CDR1 reads GTSNPN; CDR2 reads SVGIG (reference sequence). UMI-labeled 5' RACE TRB cDNA libraries were prepared from the cells. TCRdb processed the 5' RACE reads again and assigns one entry to each CDR3 protein, with no DNA. The sample includes 70,000 to 95,000 distinct CDR3 sequences. This entry comes from a study of CXCR3-negative and CXCR3-positive naive CD8 T cells. Study results and limitations: Similar TRBV-TRBJ usage was seen in naive cells (both CXCR3-negative and CXCR3-positive), but memory cells differed.

Sequencing used naive CXCR3- CD8+ T cells from blood. The sample's subset: CD45RO-CCR7+CD27+CD95- naive CD8+ T cells lacking CXCR3 (TNR3-). The TCR originated in a human donor in good health. Some clones in this sample may be carry-over from other donors' samples. V usage is TRBV30 and J usage is TRBJ2-7; TCRdb proposes TRBD2, but this gene call is untestable without DNA. The CDR3 reads CAWSVDWEEQYF.